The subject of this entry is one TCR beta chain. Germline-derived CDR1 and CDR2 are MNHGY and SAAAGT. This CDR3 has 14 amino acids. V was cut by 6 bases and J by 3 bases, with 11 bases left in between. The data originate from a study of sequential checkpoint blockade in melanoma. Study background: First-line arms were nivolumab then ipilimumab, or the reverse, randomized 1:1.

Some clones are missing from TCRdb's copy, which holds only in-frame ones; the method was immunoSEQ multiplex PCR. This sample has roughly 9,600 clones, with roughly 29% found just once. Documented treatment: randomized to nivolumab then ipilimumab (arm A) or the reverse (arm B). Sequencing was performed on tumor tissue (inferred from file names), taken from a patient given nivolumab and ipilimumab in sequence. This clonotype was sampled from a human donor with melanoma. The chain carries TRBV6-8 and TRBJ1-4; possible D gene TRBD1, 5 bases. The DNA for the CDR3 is TGTGCCAGCAGGACGGTGGGGGCTAATGAAAAACTGTTTTTT. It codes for CASRTVGANEKLFF.